The 15 T cell receptor beta chains presented below share a single source sample, sequenced in a study of CD8 T cells in ankylosing spondylitis. Each CDR3 protein is one row after TCRdb ran MiXCR on the 5' RACE reads. The table lists approximately 43,000 distinct CDR3 sequences, under 5% of them singletons. Sequencing was carried out using blood, either unsorted or a sorted T cell fraction (not recorded which). Source of these receptors: a female donor with ankylosing spondylitis or in good health (not recorded which).

This clonotype was counted many times. This chain joins TRBV9 and TRBJ2-1; tentative D call: TRBD1 (6 bases). Germline CDR1 is SGDLS and CDR2 is YYNGEE. Trimming shortened V by 0 bases and J by 8 bases, and 15 bases separated the two germline ends. This CDR3 is built from 15 residues. The CDR3 here is CASSVAGVRADEQFF. The CDR3 nucleotides are TGTGCCAGCAGCGTAGCAGGGGTTAGAGCAGATGAGCAGTTCTTC.

This clonotype showed up many times. This chain uses TRBV9 with TRBJ2-1; 10 bases align to TRBD1. The V gene's germline CDR1 is SGDLS and CDR2 YYNGEE. The V gene end was trimmed by 4 bases and the J gene end by 5 bases; junction bases not matched to a gene: 12. CDR3 length: 17 residues. CDR3 amino acids: CASSYTTPGTGDNEQFF. The CDR3 region has the DNA TGTGCCAGCAGCTACACTACCCCCGGGACAGGGGACAATGAGCAGTTCTTC.

This clonotype was seen at least ten times. The V gene is TRBV9, the J gene TRBJ1-2; TRBD1 aligns across 7 bases. The CDR3 has 13 residues. Losses at the gene ends were 7 bases for V and 2 bases for J; bases not matched to a gene: 5. CDR1 SGDLS and CDR2 YYNGEE come from the germline V gene. This chain's CDR3 is CASENRGNYGYTF. The CDR3, as DNA: TGTGCCAGCGAGAACAGGGGAAACTATGGCTACACCTTC.

This clonotype was observed at least ten times. The CDR3 bases are TGTGCCAGCAGCGTAGGAACCTACGGCCAAGAGACCCAGTACTTC. Translation gives CASSVGTYGQETQYF. The rearrangement uses TRBV9 and TRBJ2-5; no reliable D call. The CDR3 totals 15 residues. From germline, CDR1 is SGDLS and CDR2 YYNGEE. Trimming took off 0 bases at V and 1 base at J, with 10 bases between the two ends. Full variable domain (outside the CDR3, taken from reference TRBV9 and TRBJ2-5): DSGVTQTPKHLITATGQRVTLRCSPRSGDLSVYWYQQSLDQGLQFLIQYYNGEERAKGNILERFSAQQFPDLHSELNLSSLELGDSALYFCASSVGTYGQETQYFGPGTRLLVL.

By proportion, this clonotype is medium-sized (0.01 to 0.1%). V is TRBV9 and J is TRBJ1-2; D not resolved. V was trimmed by 4 bases and J by 0 bases, leaving 13 bases between them. CDR1 is SGDLS and CDR2 is YYNGEE in the germline V gene. The CDR3 consists of 15 residues. CDR3 coding DNA: TGTGCCAGCAGCCCAGACATTGGAGCTAACTATGGCTACACCTTC. It translates to CASSPDIGANYGYTF.

This clonotype was picked up many times. This chain uses TRBV9 with TRBJ2-1; 11 nucleotides align to TRBD2. Germline V CDR1 and CDR2: SGDLS, YYNGEE. The trim removed 5 bases at V and 7 bases at J, leaving 11 bases unmatched. The CDR3 has 16 residues. For the CDR3, the DNA is TGTGCCAGCAGTAGAGGGATAGCGGGGGGGCTTAATGAGCAGTTCTTC. This codes for CASSRGIAGGLNEQFF.

This clonotype was recorded many times. The genes are TRBV9 and TRBJ2-1; tentative D call: TRBD2 (5 bases). Germline lookup yields CDR1 SGDLS and CDR2 YYNGEE. V was clipped by 4 bases and J by 1 base, with 12 bases between them. CDR3 length: 15 amino acids. CDR3: CASSSLAGSYNEQFF. CDR3 bases: TGTGCCAGCAGCTCCCTCGCGGGTTCCTACAATGAGCAGTTCTTC. Full variable domain (remainder filled in from reference TRBV9 and TRBJ2-1): DSGVTQTPKHLITATGQRVTLRCSPRSGDLSVYWYQQSLDQGLQFLIQYYNGEERAKGNILERFSAQQFPDLHSELNLSSLELGDSALYFCASSSLAGSYNEQFFGPGTRLTVL.

This clonotype came up many times. V is TRBV9 and J is TRBJ2-7; D assignment may be TRBD1 or TRBD2 (7 bases each). This CDR3 comprises 15 residues. The V end lost 3 bases, the J end lost 2 bases, and 15 bases lay between the germline ends. Germline loops: CDR1 SGDLS, CDR2 YYNGEE. CDR3 loop: CASSAGGTVAYEQYF. The CDR3, as DNA: TGTGCCAGCAGCGCCGGGGGGACAGTTGCCTACGAGCAGTACTTC.

This clonotype was picked up many times. This sequence joins TRBV9 and TRBJ2-3, with 9 bases identical to TRBD2. This CDR3 has 15 residues. V lost 0 bases to trimming and J lost 4 bases; unmatched junction nucleotides: 3. Germline values: CDR1 SGDLS, CDR2 YYNGEE. CDR3 sequence reads: CASSVARGGADTQYF. The CDR3 coding sequence is TGTGCCAGCAGCGTAGCGCGGGGGGGGGCAGATACGCAGTATTTT. Variable domain in full (rest from reference TRBV9 and TRBJ2-3): DSGVTQTPKHLITATGQRVTLRCSPRSGDLSVYWYQQSLDQGLQFLIQYYNGEERAKGNILERFSAQQFPDLHSELNLSSLELGDSALYFCASSVARGGADTQYFGPGTRLTVL.

This clonotype has a count of ten or more. The chain has TRBV9 and TRBJ2-2; D remains unclear. From germline, CDR1 is SGDLS and CDR2 YYNGEE. V was pared by 4 bases and J by 2 bases, with 3 bases between. The CDR3 spans 12 residues. The CDR3 DNA follows: TGTGCCAGCAGCCCCAACACCGGGGAGCTGTTTTTT. Amino acid sequence: CASSPNTGELFF.

This clonotype was detected many times. The V and J genes are TRBV9 and TRBJ2-5; the match to TRBD1 covers 11 bases. This CDR3 has 14 amino acids. Trimming at V came to 6 bases and at J to 4 bases, leaving 5 bases not matched to a gene. Looked up from germline, CDR1 is SGDLS and CDR2 is YYNGEE. The CDR3 loop reads CASTRTGGRETQYF. The CDR3 DNA follows: TGTGCCAGCACCCGGACAGGGGGCCGAGAGACCCAGTACTTC.

The genes are TRBV9 and TRBJ2-5; D might be TRBD2 (5 bases). The CDR3 has 15 amino acids. V shed 0 bases and J shed 4 bases, with 13 bases lying between them. The germline gives CDR1 SGDLS, CDR2 YYNGEE. The CDR3 DNA follows: TGTGCCAGCAGCGTAGCAGCGGCGTACGGAGAGACCCAGTACTTC. Amino acids: CASSVAAAYGETQYF.

In this sample, this clonotype turned up many times. The chain carries TRBV9 and TRBJ2-3; D possibly corresponds to TRBD2 (5 bases). Germline V gene lookup returns CDR1 SGDLS and CDR2 YYNGEE. The CDR3 totals 16 residues. V lost 4 bases and J 2 bases, leaving 17 bases between the germline ends. The CDR3 is CASSLRAFDYTDTQYF. CDR3 coding DNA: TGTGCCAGCAGCCTCCGGGCCTTTGACTACACAGATACGCAGTATTTT.

The count of this clonotype is one. A much larger clone lies a single base off, so this may be a read error. This rearrangement joins TRBV9 to TRBJ1-1; D ambiguous. This CDR3 is built from 15 residues. Trimming pared 0 bases from V and 0 bases from J, leaving 9 bases between. Germline loops: CDR1 SGDLS, CDR2 YYNGEE. Here the CDR3 DNA reads TGTGCCAGCAGCGTAGGGTGGCCGATGAACACTGAAGCTTTCTTT. Amino acid sequence: CASSVGWPMNTEAFF.

This clonotype has at least ten counts. This rearrangement joins TRBV9 to TRBJ1-2; the match to TRBD1 covers 7 bases. From germline, CDR1 is SGDLS and CDR2 YYNGEE. The CDR3 is 16 amino acids. Trimming removed 0 bases from V and 6 bases from J; junction bases left unmatched: 11. The CDR3 sequence is CASSVAGRGTDDGYTF. As DNA, the CDR3 is TGTGCCAGCAGCGTAGCGGGAAGAGGGACAGACGATGGCTACACCTTC.